Here is one TCR beta chain with its context. Its binding antigen is unknown. It has no much larger one-base neighbor in the sample; base qualities were not kept. The cohort consisted of hundreds of healthy bone marrow donors. At the time of sampling, all cohort members were nominally healthy, though unrecorded immune exposures were likely present. The donor tested CMV seronegative, placing the donor among the 350 or so seronegative members of the cohort. Every donor gave a peripheral blood sample, and the peripheral blood mononuclear cells from that sample were used for TCR beta sequencing. Genomic DNA extraction from the blood cell samples was performed with the Qiagen DNeasy Blood Extraction Kit. The data are from a study of cytomegalovirus exposure and HLA in healthy donors (dated by TCRdb to 2015 to 2018). Study-level background: In an earlier analysis of roughly 590 of the donors, approximately 260 Gb of sequence data and just under 120 million unique TCR beta sequences from approximately 180 million T cells were reported. Every repertoire in the discovery cohort had been generated on one and the same sequencing platform. Across some 400 genotyped donors of the cohort, an average of about 200,000 unique TCR beta nucleotide sequences per donor were sequenced, and approximately 19% of those sequences were non-productive. To predict cytomegalovirus infection status, the study brought together high-throughput TCR immunosequencing, statistical association of individual TCRs with disease status, and machine learning. To study patterns of TCR occurrence, a later analysis re-analyzed previously published TCR beta repertoires from 500 to 850 donors and added high-resolution HLA genotyping. Along with the approximately 620-subject first cohort, a separate validation cohort of over a hundred different subjects was used. Rather than using new phenotypic data, the later analysis identified candidate immune exposures from TCR beta sequences and from how often those sequences occurred across donors. The study was designed to test whether signatures of past pathogen exposure could be identified by cataloging public T cell receptors. Donor age, sex, ethnicity and CMV serostatus were collected together with the repertoire data. A handful of DR-DQ haplotypes were handled as single units for association and clustering because linkage in the cohort was strong. The genetic ancestry cluster associated with self-reported Caucasian donors included 70% to 85% of the approximately 400 genotyped donors. An early release covering roughly 640 HLA-typed donors comprised 300 to 350 gigabases of sequencing data and around 80 million unique TCR sequences. Genome-wide SNP genotypes for about 65% of the roughly 670 donors were used in a later genetic analysis, which treated that subset as a discovery cohort. In an earlier analysis of 550 to 700 of the donors, high-throughput TCR beta sequencing was used to judge whether each TCR beta V gene segment behaved as functional or pseudogenic. Typing coverage differed by locus: A, B, C, DRB1 and DQB1 were typed in roughly 629-630 donors, DQA1 in 522, DPA1 in some 570, and DPB1 in approximately 450. The study profiled the T cell repertoires of under 700 subjects by immunosequencing and related them to cytomegalovirus serostatus. HLA typing included class I and class II loci at four-digit resolution.

The full study reports these points: This cohort had only TCR beta chains sequenced, and the lack of alpha or paired-chain data limited which features could be detected. Because some donors lacked HLA typing at each locus, the association tests relied only on the typed subset. V-gene and J-gene trimming of TCR beta chains was associated with a missense DCLRE1C variant in a later genetic analysis, and the association was replicated in an independent cohort. Cytomegalovirus status was reported to be diagnosed by the classifier with high specificity and sensitivity in both the original and validation cohorts. Some 16 rarely observed V segments, including chromosome 9 orphons, were excluded from the earlier analysis of 550 to 700 of the donors because counts were too low. In a later analysis, over 15,000 TCR beta sequences were associated with specific HLA alleles at a false discovery rate of 0.05. Presence/absence analyses assumed roughly uniform sequencing depth across donors, an assumption that may not hold. A later analysis found that most CMV-associated TCR beta chains appeared HLA-restricted, with HLA associations seemingly driven largely by CMV exposure. The study listed 164 TCR beta chains as associated with cytomegalovirus. CMV serostatus was the only immune exposure information available for the cohort. In an earlier analysis of roughly 560 of the donors, most TCR beta V segments were observed in productive rearrangements about 90% or about 30% of the time, broadly matching IMGT annotations. While some public TCRs were present in many individuals, most TCR sequences turned up only very rarely across donors. In a later analysis, HLA-associated TCR beta chains were found to be more clonally expanded and to have lower generation probabilities than equally common non-associated chains. A later analysis found that TCR association rates varied across HLA loci, with DRB1 alleles showing the most associated TCRs and HLA-C alleles the fewest. In vitro tests confirmed that three of the cytomegalovirus-associated TCR beta chains recognize cytomegalovirus antigens. According to the authors, the approach could potentially be generalized to other disease states and immunological phenotypes. Some IMGT-functional V segments, including TRBV6-2 and TRBV6-3, could not be distinguished by the 87-base-pair reads and were therefore excluded. A later analysis reported that several top co-occurrence clusters appeared linked to parvovirus B19, influenza, CMV and Epstein-Barr virus. Correlated functional status among segregating V segments might be attributable to linkage disequilibrium, but an unknown experimental factor could not be ruled out. A further reported finding was that TCR beta sequences accurately predicted the HLA-A and HLA-B alleles for most subjects in the first cohort. The sequencing pipeline was judged likely to have produced a cluster of highly shared sequence variants as a technical artifact. When HLA alleles, especially DR and DQ, strongly co-occurred, TCR associations were difficult to assign to individual alleles. In a later genetic analysis, fewer N-insertions in productive TCRs were reported among donors in an Asian-associated ancestry cluster than the roughly 700-donor mean.

Spanning cysteine to phenylalanine, the CDR3 consists of 14 amino acids. Only the CDR3 part of the read is kept: 42 bases, read in frame from the first base. V is shortened by 0 bases, J by 8 bases, and the region joining them spans 10 bases. Based on the germline V gene, the CDR1 and CDR2 sequences are MNHNS and SASEGT. Receptor libraries were prepared by the immunoSEQ multiplex PCR assay. For the multiplex PCR, a mixture combining 60 forward primers for TCR Vbeta segments and 13 reverse primers for TCR Jbeta segments was used. The CDR3 region of rearranged TCR beta genes was amplified from genomic DNA with a multiplex PCR assay. The amplified TCR beta libraries were sequenced on the Illumina HiSeq System as 87-base-pair reads. From the authors' description of their analysis: Across the 640 or so repertoires, a later analysis counted tens of millions of unique TCR beta chains, some 11 million of which were shared by at least two donors. A nearest-neighbor algorithm error-corrected the raw reads and collapsed the reads into unique sequences, merging closely related sequences to remove PCR and sequencing errors. Alignment of CDR3 sequences to IMGT reference sequences was used to assign V, D and J gene segments. For a sequence to be retained, a match of at least six nucleotides to both a V gene segment and a J gene segment was required. A rearrangement was called productive if the CDR3 had no stop codons and remained in frame with V and J, and every other rearrangement was called non-productive. CDR3 was defined by IMGT convention, running from the second conserved V-encoded cysteine to the conserved J-encoded phenylalanine. The earlier analysis of fewer than 750 of the donors excluded sequences that lacked an unambiguous match to a single V gene segment. In an earlier analysis of approximately 590 of the donors, V segments were called functional above 56.7% productive rearrangements and were called segregating when the between-donor standard deviation exceeded 5%. To diagnose cytomegalovirus status from the catalog of TCR beta chain sequences, a statistical classification framework was built. V and J gene assignment, in a later analysis, came from comparing TCR nucleotide sequences with IMGT/GENE-DB human TR gene sequences. The TCRdist pipeline was used in a later analysis to assign CDR3 sequences and most-parsimonious VDJ recombination scenarios. In a later analysis, each TCR beta chain was defined by its CDR3 amino acid sequence together with its V-gene family, and reads without a unique V-gene family were excluded. As a way to deal with suspected cross-contamination and a sequencing artifact, a later analysis dropped roughly 620 nucleotide sequences that were highly shared and had low generation probability. In a later analysis, a clonal expansion index was calculated for each public chain from normalized within-repertoire ranks of inferred template counts. A later analysis computed generation probabilities with a VDJ recombination model fitted to out-of-frame rearrangements, and checked the results against IGoR. In a later analysis, TCR-TCR, TCR-HLA and TCR-CMV co-occurrence was scored with hypergeometric tests, and a repertoire-size bias correction was applied to TCR pairs. To estimate false discovery rates, a later analysis permuted the HLA or CMV assignments 20 times. In a later analysis, co-occurring TCRs were grouped using DBSCAN, with TCRdist sequence similarity added in when clustering inside HLA-allele-positive subsets. Co-occurrence clustering excluded repertoires with fewer than 30,000 or more than 120,000 public chains, plus five with anomalous nucleotide sharing. TCRdb stores this immuneACCESS table with in-frame sequences only. Part of the clones is absent; in the studies checked, under half of the shortfall reflects unresolved V genes, and no reason is known for the rest. The V and J calls and clone size are taken from that table; D and trimming were inferred from the DNA. The sample contains approximately 250,000 clones, roughly 85% of them found a single time. In total, the top ten clones hold about 0.25% of the sample.

Material: PBMCs. This clonotype originated in a girl aged 2 to 10 in good health and CMV-seronegative. The chain uses TRBV6-1 and TRBJ1-4; tentative D gene TRBD1, with 6 bases matching. The sequenced DNA: TGTGCCAGCAGTGAAGCGCCAGGGGACGAAAAACTGTTTTTT. It encodes CASSEAPGDEKLFF.